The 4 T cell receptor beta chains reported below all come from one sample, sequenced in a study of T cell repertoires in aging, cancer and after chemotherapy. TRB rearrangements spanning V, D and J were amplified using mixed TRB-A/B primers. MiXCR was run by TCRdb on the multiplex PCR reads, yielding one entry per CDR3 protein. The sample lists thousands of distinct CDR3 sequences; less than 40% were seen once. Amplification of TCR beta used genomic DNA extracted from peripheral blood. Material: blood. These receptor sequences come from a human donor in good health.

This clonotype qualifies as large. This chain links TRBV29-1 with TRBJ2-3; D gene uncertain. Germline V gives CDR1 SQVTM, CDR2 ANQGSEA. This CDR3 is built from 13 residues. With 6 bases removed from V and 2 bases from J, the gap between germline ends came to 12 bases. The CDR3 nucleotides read TGCAGCGTGGCAGGACCCTACACAGATACGCAGTATTTT. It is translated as CSVAGPYTDTQYF.

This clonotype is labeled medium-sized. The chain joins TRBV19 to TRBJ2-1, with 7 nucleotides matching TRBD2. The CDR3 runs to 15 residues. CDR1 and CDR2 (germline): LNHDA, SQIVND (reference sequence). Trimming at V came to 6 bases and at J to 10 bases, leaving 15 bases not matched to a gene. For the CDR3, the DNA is TGTGCCAGTAGAAAGCGGGGATTTGGGGCAATGGAGCAGTTCTTC. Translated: CASRKRGFGAMEQFF.

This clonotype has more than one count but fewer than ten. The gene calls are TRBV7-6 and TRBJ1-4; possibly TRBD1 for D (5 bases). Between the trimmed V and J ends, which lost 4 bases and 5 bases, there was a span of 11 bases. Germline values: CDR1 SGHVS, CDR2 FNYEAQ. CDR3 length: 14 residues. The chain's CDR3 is CASSSGLFNEKLFF. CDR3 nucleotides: TGTGCCAGCAGCTCGGGACTGTTCAATGAAAAACTGTTTTTT.

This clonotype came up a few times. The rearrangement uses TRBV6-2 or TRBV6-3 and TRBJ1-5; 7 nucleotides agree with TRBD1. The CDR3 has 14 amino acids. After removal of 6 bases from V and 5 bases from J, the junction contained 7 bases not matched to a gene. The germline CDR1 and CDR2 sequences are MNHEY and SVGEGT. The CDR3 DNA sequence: TGTGCCAGCAGCCCACAGGGGATGGATCAGCCCCAGCATTTT. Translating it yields CASSPQGMDQPQHF.